Listed below are T cell receptor beta chains from one sample, sequenced in a study of control samples from healthy donors and cancer patients. Some clones are missing from TCRdb's copy, which holds only in-frame ones; the method was immunoSEQ multiplex PCR. The data show approximately 160,000 clones, with 90% to 95% seen just once and about 4% held by the top ten. Sequencing input: blood. These receptors originate from a woman in her fifties or sixties in good health. CDR3s include the opening cysteine and the closing phenylalanine or tryptophan. D genes are given only for firm matches. The size field is filled for only some rows; it gives once, few, many or a size class.

TRBJ1-1	TRBV11-3	NA	NA	TGTGCCAGCAGCTTGGGCCAGGGAAAGAACACTGAAGCTTTCTTT	CASSLGQGKNTEAFF
TRBJ2-1	TRBV11-1	TRBD2	NA	TGTGCCAGCAGCGTTGGGCTAGCGGGGGGTAATGAGCAGTTCTTC	CASSVGLAGGNEQFF
TRBJ1-1	TRBV7-2	NA	NA	TGTGCCAGCAGCTTATTGCAAGGTGGTGAAGCTTTCTTT	CASSLLQGGEAFF
TRBJ2-5	TRBV9	TRBD1	once	TGTGCCAGCAGCGCCCGACAGGGAGAAGAGACCCAGTACTTC	CASSARQGEETQYF
TRBJ2-7	TRBV19	NA	NA	TGTGCCAGTAGTCTGGGACTCAGGCTCTCGGGGCACGAGCAGTACTTC	CASSLGLRLSGHEQYF
TRBJ2-1	TRBV20-1	NA	once	TGCAGTGCTAGTCGACCGGGGGGCTCTGGTGAGCAGTTCTTC	CSASRPGGSGEQFF
TRBJ2-2	TRBV6-1	TRBD1	NA	TGTGCCAGCAGTGGGGGACAGGGCTATGGGACCGGGGAGCTGTTTTTT	CASSGGQGYGTGELFF
TRBJ1-3	TRBV6-5	NA	NA	TGTGCCAGCAGTTACGCAGACAGAAACACCATATATTTT	CASSYADRNTIYF
TRBJ1-5	TRBV4-2	NA	NA	TGTGCCAGCAGCCAAGTGGCAGGGTTTAGCAATCAGCCCCAGCATTTT	CASSQVAGFSNQPQHF
TRBJ2-2	TRBV7-3	TRBD1	NA	TGTGCCAGCAGCTTTCAGGGGGCCGGAAACACCGGGGAGCTGTTTTTT	CASSFQGAGNTGELFF
TRBJ1-2	TRBV12-3/TRBV12-4	NA	NA	TGTGCCAGCAGCCCAGAGACGAACTATGGCTACACCTTC	CASSPETNYGYTF